This T cell receptor (beta chain) was recovered during a study of T-cell reconstitution after alpha-beta-depleted transplantation in children. Unique molecular identifiers were used in preparing the TCRbeta library. TCRdb recomputed calls from the PCR reads with MiXCR, one row per CDR3 protein. Among fewer than 130,000 distinct CDR3 sequences listed, 10% were seen once. The germline V gene has CDR1 SGHTA and CDR2 FQGNSA. CDR3 length equals 16 residues. The V end lost 1 base, the J end lost 2 bases, and 12 bases lay between the germline ends. This clonotype was counted many times. The clonotype comes from a human donor who donated a stem cell graft to a child with acute lymphoblastic leukemia. The gene calls are TRBV7-2 and TRBJ1-5; unclear D gene. The sequences come from PBMCs from the stem cell graft donor, collected from the stem cell graft. The CDR3 loop is CASSLGVGTGNQPQHF. CDR3 sequence (DNA): TGTGCCAGCAGCTTAGGGGTGGGAACCGGCAATCAGCCCCAGCATTTT. Together with reference TRBV7-2 and TRBJ1-5, the CDR3 gives the full variable domain: GAGVSQSPSNKVTEKGKDVELRCDPISGHTALYWYRQSLGQGLEFLIYFQGNSAPDKSGLPSDRFSAERTGGSVSTLTIQRTQQEDSAVYLCASSLGVGTGNQPQHFGDGTRLSIL.